This T cell receptor (beta chain) derives from a study of blood T cell repertoires in COVID-19. Turning to the study itself: Both acute and convalescent COVID-19 samples were obtained from the United States, Italy and Spain. PBMCs, B-cell-depleted T cells, or T cells provided the cDNA or gDNA that made up the material.

Original methodology: By means of reference gene primer amplification, nucleated cell counts were estimated. Profiled with immunoSEQ multiplex PCR; TCRdb holds only in-frame clones, not every one. V and J calls and clone size come straight from that table; D and trimming were deduced from the DNA. Of under 400,000 clones in the sample, around 87% are singletons; the top ten hold around 6.3%. There are 13 residues in the CDR3. Germline-derived CDR1 and CDR2 are SQVTM and ANQGSEA. V lost 1 base, J lost 2 bases, and 9 bases lay in between. Material for sequencing was peripheral blood. The J gene is TRBJ2-7, the V gene TRBV29-1; D gene unclear. The clonotype comes from a man between 18 and 35 years old with active or convalescent COVID-19. Here the CDR3 reads CSVEVGGTYEQYF. Written as DNA, the CDR3 is TGCAGCGTTGAAGTTGGCGGTACCTACGAGCAGTACTTC.